The 27 T cell receptor beta chains given below trace back to one sample, sequenced in a study of human T cells and chemical hapten exposure. TCRdb passed the RACE reads through MiXCR, listing each CDR3 protein once. The data show around 330,000 distinct CDR3 sequences, with about 5% seen just once and 7% to 10% held by the top ten. The time point was: pre-sensitization, week 0. This sample's treatment: therapeutic diphenylcyclopropenone sensitization with weekly scalp DPC. Here the sequenced sample was whole blood, taken in connection with sensitization to the hapten diphenylcyclopropenone (DPC). The receptors here all came from a young woman with alopecia areata. Some clones in this sample may be carry-over from other donors' samples.

Many counts were recorded for this clonotype. J is TRBJ1-1 and V is TRBV5-6; tentative D call: TRBD1 (6 bases). CDR1 and CDR2 from the germline V gene are SGHDT and YYEEEE. Trimming cost V 4 bases and J 5 bases, with 21 bases left between them. The CDR3 runs 16 residues. The CDR3 spells CASSARGLRMRTEAFF. DNA of the CDR3: TGTGCCAGCAGCGCGAGGGGGTTGAGGATGAGGACTGAAGCTTTCTTT.

About this clonotype itself: A much larger clone differs from this one at a single base, so this may be a read error. This chain connects TRBV4-3 to TRBJ1-1; 7 nucleotides align to TRBD1. CDR1 is LGHNA and CDR2 is YSLEER in the germline V gene. The CDR3 is made up of 16 amino acids. In nucleotides, the CDR3 is TGCGCCTGCAGCCAAGATCCTGGTTCAGGGGGCACTGAAGCTTTCTTT. It translates to CACSQDPGSGGTEAFF.

This rearrangement joins TRBV5-1 to TRBJ2-5; D may be TRBD1 or TRBD2 (6 bases each). Germline assignment: CDR1 SGHRS and CDR2 YFSETQ. The CDR3 consists of 15 residues. The V gene lost 2 bases and the J gene lost 1 base, with 12 bases spanning the gap. In nucleotides, the CDR3 is TGCGCCAGCAGCTTTAGAAGGGGGGCCCAAGAGACCCAGTACTTC. Protein: CASSFRRGAQETQYF.

This clonotype appeared many times. This rearrangement joins TRBV20-1 to TRBJ1-6; D is unresolved. Germline V gene sequence: CDR1 DFQATT, CDR2 SNEGSKA (reference sequence). V was pared by 3 bases and J by 10 bases, with 16 bases between. The CDR3 totals 14 residues. This CDR3 is CSASQGREESPLHF. The CDR3 bases are TGCAGTGCTAGCCAAGGGCGCGAGGAGTCACCCCTCCACTTT.

In this sample, this clonotype turned up many times. This chain links TRBV18 with TRBJ1-6; TRBD1 is a possible D gene (6 bases). This CDR3 is built from 14 residues. V was clipped by 5 bases and J by 7 bases, with 12 bases between them. The germline V gene has CDR1 KGHSH and CDR2 LQKENI. CDR3 protein: CASSAGHGNSPLHF. The CDR3, as DNA: TGTGCCAGCTCAGCGGGACACGGGAATTCACCCCTCCACTTT. The full variable domain, rest sourced from reference TRBV18 and TRBJ1-6, is NAGVMQNPRHLVRRRGQEARLRCSPMKGHSHVYWYRQLPEEGLKFMVYLQKENIIDESGMPKERFSAEFPKEGPSILRIQQVVRGDSAAYFCASSAGHGNSPLHFGNGTRLTVT.

This clonotype was detected many times. The V gene is TRBV7-9, the J gene TRBJ1-3, with unresolved D. The CDR3 totals 14 residues. Trimming left V 4 bases short and J 0 bases short, with 7 bases between. Per germline, CDR1 SEHNR and CDR2 FQNEAQ (reference sequence). The CDR3 reads CASSSRSSGNTIYF. CDR3 nucleotide sequence: TGTGCCAGCAGCTCCAGGAGCTCTGGAAACACCATATATTTT. The entire variable domain, with the rest obtained from reference TRBV7-9 and TRBJ1-3, is as follows: DTGVSQNPRHKITKRGQNVTFRCDPISEHNRLYWYRQTLGQGPEFLTYFQNEAQLEKSRLLSDRFSAERPKGSFSTLEIQRTEQGDSAMYLCASSSRSSGNTIYFGEGSWLTVV.

The sample holds a few counts of this clonotype. The rearrangement joins TRBV4-3 to TRBJ2-4; the D is unclear. The germline V gene encodes CDR1 LGHNA and CDR2 YSLEER. Trimming took off 4 bases at V and 0 bases at J, with 22 bases between the two ends. This CDR3 has 19 residues. The CDR3 region has the DNA TGCGCCAGCAGCCTCAACCCCCTGACGGCCGACGGAGCCAAAAACATTCAGTACTTC. Residues: CASSLNPLTADGAKNIQYF.

This clonotype was detected many times. This chain uses TRBV29-1 with TRBJ1-5, with D unclear. Germline CDR1 SQVTM, CDR2 ANQGSEA. V was clipped by 4 bases and J by 0 bases, with 7 bases between them. This CDR3 has 13 amino acids. CDR3 loop: CSVVGNSNQPQHF. CDR3 in DNA: TGCAGCGTTGTCGGGAATAGCAATCAGCCCCAGCATTTT.

This clonotype appeared many times. In nucleotides, the CDR3 is TGTGCCAGCCAAGGCCCAGTCTATGGCTACACCTTC. Encoded protein: CASQGPVYGYTF. The rearrangement links TRBV7-2 to TRBJ1-2; no clear D. Trimming stripped 8 bases from V and 4 bases from J, with 11 bases between. Germline-derived CDR1 and CDR2 are SGHTA and FQGNSA. CDR3 length: 12 amino acids.

This clonotype was observed a few times. The chain joins TRBV6-1 to TRBJ1-2, with unresolved D. Germline assignment: CDR1 MNHNS and CDR2 SASEGT. The V end was cut by 7 bases, the J end by 4 bases, with 10 bases between. The length of the CDR3 is 12 residues. The CDR3 DNA reads as TGTGCCAGCACTCCAGAGACCTATGGCTACACCTTC. This sequence encodes CASTPETYGYTF.

The V gene is TRBV9, the J gene TRBJ2-3; a weak D match, TRBD2 (6 bases). Germline-derived CDR1 and CDR2 are SGDLS and YYNGEE. The V and J ends lost 1 base and 0 bases respectively, with 18 bases between them. The CDR3 is 18 amino acids. CDR3 residues: CASSVQAKRDSSTDTQYF. DNA for the CDR3: TGTGCCAGCAGCGTACAGGCAAAACGGGACTCTAGCACAGATACGCAGTATTTT.

This clonotype occurred many times. The rearrangement uses TRBV2 and TRBJ1-5; 9 positions match TRBD1. CDR3 size: 14 residues. V lost 5 bases and J lost 6; bases outside the gene matches: 5. Germline V CDR1 and CDR2: SNHLY, FYNNEI. DNA for the CDR3: TGTGCCAGCAGTCGTACAGGGGGCAGTCAGCCCCAGCATTTT. The encoded protein is CASSRTGGSQPQHF.

The sample holds a few counts of this clonotype. The chain couples TRBV20-1 to TRBJ1-1; perhaps TRBD1 as D (5 bases). The CDR3 sequence is 12 residues long. V was cut by 0 bases and J by 4 bases, with 6 bases left in between. Germline lookup yields CDR1 DFQATT and CDR2 SNEGSKA (reference sequence). CDR3 loop: CSAREGGTEAFF. CDR3 nucleotide sequence: TGCAGTGCTAGAGAGGGGGGCACTGAAGCTTTCTTT.

This clonotype was found a few times. The CDR3 DNA sequence: TGTGCCAGCAGTAAGGGAACCTATCAGCCCCAGCATTTT. Translated: CASSKGTYQPQHF. V is TRBV6-2 or TRBV6-3 and J is TRBJ1-5; D ambiguous. The V end was cut by 5 bases, the J end by 5 bases, with 10 bases between. The CDR3 length is 13 residues. Germline CDR1 is MNHEY and CDR2 is SVGEGT.

This clonotype has only a few counts. The chain couples TRBV6-6 to TRBJ1-1, with TRBD1 as a possible D gene (5 bases). The CDR3 loop spans 14 amino acids. Trimming cost V 7 bases and J 5 bases, with 17 bases left between them. Germline values: CDR1 MNHNY, CDR2 SVGAGI (reference sequence). CDR3 nucleotides: TGTGCCAGCACCTTCCTGGGGGAGGGGACTGAAGCTTTCTTT. The encoded protein is CASTFLGEGTEAFF.

This clonotype was observed at least ten times. The rearrangement uses TRBV27 and TRBJ2-7; D tentatively reads TRBD1 or TRBD2 (5 bases each). The CDR3 sequence is 15 residues long. Per germline, CDR1 MNHEY and CDR2 SMNVEV (reference sequence). Between the trimmed V and J ends, which lost 5 bases and 3 bases, there was a span of 17 bases. CDR3 in DNA: TGTGCCAGCAGTACCCGGGACCCCACCGTCTACGAGCAGTACTTC. Protein product: CASSTRDPTVYEQYF.

This clonotype was seen more than once but under ten times. This rearrangement joins TRBV6-5 to TRBJ1-2; D not resolved. The CDR3 consists of 13 residues. The V gene's germline CDR1 is MNHEY and CDR2 SVGAGI. Trimming took off 8 bases at V and 8 bases at J, with 18 bases between the two ends. The CDR3 DNA follows: TGTGCCAGCGGAAGGTCTGGAGGCTACGGCTACACCTTC. It specifies CASGRSGGYGYTF.

J is TRBJ2-3 and V is TRBV5-1, with 7 nucleotides matching TRBD2. CDR3 length equals 19 residues. After removal of 5 bases from V and 1 base from J, the junction contained 19 bases not matched to a gene. Germline loops: CDR1 SGHRS, CDR2 YFSETQ. The CDR3 region is CASSQTGLVRVARTDTQYF. DNA for the CDR3: TGCGCCAGCAGTCAAACAGGACTAGTCCGAGTGGCCCGCACAGATACGCAGTATTTT.

The chain has TRBV6-5 and TRBJ1-3, with D possibly TRBD1 on 5 matching bases. Germline assignment: CDR1 MNHEY and CDR2 SVGAGI. Trimming removed 4 bases from V and 3 bases from J, with 10 bases in between. This CDR3 spans 14 amino acids. In DNA form, the CDR3 reads TGTGCCAGCAGTTTTCGGGGGGGTGGAAACACCATATATTTT. This sequence encodes CASSFRGGGNTIYF.

The J gene is TRBJ2-6, the V gene TRBV6-2 or TRBV6-3, with D possibly TRBD1 on 5 matching bases. Germline CDR1 and CDR2: MNHEY and SVGEGT. The CDR3 spans 15 residues. The germline V and J ends were trimmed by 6 bases and 1 base, with 10 bases remaining between them. CDR3 in DNA: TGTGCCAGCAGCCTAGACAGATCTGGGGCCAACGTCCTGACTTTC. It encodes CASSLDRSGANVLTF.

This clonotype was found many times. The chain links TRBV6-6 to TRBJ1-5; unclear D gene. Trimming shortened V by 2 bases and J by 9 bases, and 17 bases separated the two germline ends. This CDR3 is built from 15 residues. The V gene's germline CDR1 is MNHNY and CDR2 SVGAGI (reference sequence). In nucleotides, the CDR3 is TGTGCCAGCAGTTACGAAGTCAGTCCTTGGTGGCCCCAGCATTTT. Its translation: CASSYEVSPWWPQHF.

This clonotype was observed a handful of times. The chain joins TRBV12-3 or TRBV12-4 to TRBJ2-2; D ambiguous. Trimming left V 3 bases short and J 3 bases short, with 8 bases between. CDR3 length: 14 residues. This chain's CDR3 is CASSLQTYTGELFF. In DNA form, the CDR3 reads TGTGCCAGCAGTTTGCAGACATACACCGGGGAGCTGTTTTTT.

The J gene is TRBJ2-2, the V gene TRBV28; D gene unclear. This CDR3 spans 14 amino acids. CDR1 and CDR2 (germline): MDHEN, SYDVKM. Trimming left V 2 bases short and J 4 bases short, with 8 bases between. The CDR3 loop is CASSLRAGTGELFF. Written as DNA, the CDR3 is TGTGCCAGCAGTTTACGCGCCGGCACCGGGGAGCTGTTTTTT.

This clonotype was counted at least ten times. The V call is TRBV7-2, the J call TRBJ1-2, with 9 bases lining up with TRBD1. Germline V gene lookup returns CDR1 SGHTA and CDR2 FQGNSA. J was trimmed by 3 bases and V by 4 bases; bases with no gene match: 6. There are 15 residues in the CDR3. The chain's CDR3 is CASSSLDRGDYGYTF. Here the CDR3 DNA reads TGTGCCAGCAGCTCACTGGACAGGGGAGACTATGGCTACACCTTC. The full variable domain, rest sourced from reference TRBV7-2 and TRBJ1-2, is GAGVSQSPSNKVTEKGKDVELRCDPISGHTALYWYRQSLGQGLEFLIYFQGNSAPDKSGLPSDRFSAERTGGSVSTLTIQRTQQEDSAVYLCASSSLDRGDYGYTFGSGTRLTVV.

This clonotype was detected only a few times. CDR3 nucleotide sequence: TGTGCCAGCAGCTCCCCCGGGACTAGCGGGGGGGCCGGGGAGACCCAGTACTTC. It translates to CASSSPGTSGGAGETQYF. The J gene is TRBJ2-5, the V gene TRBV7-2, with 16 bases identical to TRBD2. The trim removed 4 bases at V and 5 bases at J, leaving 10 bases unmatched. The CDR3 length is 18 residues. Germline V lookup: CDR1 SGHTA, CDR2 FQGNSA.

This clonotype showed up many times. V gene TRBV12-3 or TRBV12-4 combines with J gene TRBJ2-7; TRBD1 matches 7 bases. V shed 5 bases, J shed 2 bases, and the junction held 3 bases outside the gene matches. The CDR3 loop spans 13 amino acids. The CDR3 DNA is TGTGCCAGCAGTAGAGGGACAGCCTACGAGCAGTACTTC. Its translation: CASSRGTAYEQYF.

A few counts support this clonotype. The V call is TRBV6-6, the J call TRBJ1-1, with a weak D call TRBD1 (5 bases). The germline V gene encodes CDR1 MNHNY and CDR2 SVGAGI (reference sequence). The CDR3 spans 13 residues. Trimming removed 0 bases at V and 10 bases at J, with 12 bases between. The CDR3 bases are TGTGCCAGCAGTTACTCGAGGGACGAAAGAGCTTTCTTT. Its protein is CASSYSRDERAFF.